These T cell receptor beta chains were read from a single sample in a study of blood T cell repertoires in COVID-19. TCRdb's copy holds only in-frame clones and misses some; the assay was immunoSEQ multiplex PCR. The sample lists about 140,000 clones, about 90% occurring once. The sample taken for sequencing was peripheral blood. Receptor source: a man between 60 and 75 years old with active or convalescent COVID-19. Both conserved end residues are part of each CDR3. The D gene is left open where the match is weak. Clone size is not always given. Where it is, it says once, few, many or a class for expanded clones.

d_gene	v_gene	abundance	j_gene	CDR3aa	CDR3nt
-	TRBV19	-	TRBJ1-5	CASIGKGDQPQHF	TGTGCCAGTATAGGCAAGGGAGATCAGCCCCAGCATTTT
-	TRBV6-6	once	TRBJ2-1	CASTLLIGEQFF	TGTGCCAGCACCCTCTTGATCGGTGAGCAGTTCTTC
-	TRBV7-2	-	TRBJ2-1	CASSLAVAVPYNEQFF	TGTGCCAGCAGCTTAGCGGTGGCGGTACCATACAATGAGCAGTTCTTC
TRBD1	TRBV28	-	TRBJ1-5	CASSATDRGGQPQHF	TGTGCCAGCAGCGCAACTGACAGGGGAGGCCAGCCCCAGCATTTT
TRBD2	TRBV5-1	-	TRBJ2-7	CASSLTSGSSYEQYF	TGCGCCAGCAGCCTGACTAGCGGGAGCTCCTACGAGCAGTACTTC
TRBD1	TRBV18	-	TRBJ2-5	CASSPPGDRANKETQYF	TGTGCCAGCTCACCACCTGGAGACAGGGCCAACAAAGAGACCCAGTACTTC
-	TRBV7-9	-	TRBJ2-7	CASSHAYEQYF	TGTGCCAGCAGCCATGCCTACGAGCAGTACTTC
-	TRBV7-2	-	TRBJ2-1	CASSQQAWVAYNEQFF	TGTGCCAGCAGCCAACAAGCGTGGGTAGCCTACAATGAGCAGTTCTTC
TRBD1	TRBV29-1	-	TRBJ2-3	CSVRGTGSKNTQYF	TGCAGCGTTCGCGGGACAGGGTCCAAGAATACGCAGTATTTT
TRBD1	TRBV19	-	TRBJ2-7	CASSIRDSTYEQYF	TGTGCCAGTAGTATCCGGGACAGCACCTACGAGCAGTACTTC
TRBD1	TRBV10-2	-	TRBJ1-1	CASSNPGQGNTEAFF	TGCGCCAGCAGCAACCCGGGACAGGGGAACACTGAAGCTTTCTTT
-	TRBV4-1	-	TRBJ2-1	CASSQAAGKSSYNEQFF	TGCGCCAGCAGCCAAGCGGCCGGGAAGAGCTCCTACAATGAGCAGTTCTTC
-	TRBV15	-	TRBJ2-1	CATSRENSGYNEQFF	TGTGCCACCAGCAGAGAAAATAGCGGTTACAATGAGCAGTTCTTC
TRBD2	TRBV6-5	-	TRBJ2-1	CASRPSGSGYNEQFF	TGTGCCAGCAGGCCCAGCGGGAGCGGCTACAATGAGCAGTTCTTC
TRBD1	TRBV28	-	TRBJ2-7	CASRLTGDPYEQYF	TGTGCCAGCAGACTGACAGGGGATCCCTACGAGCAGTACTTC
TRBD1	TRBV11-3	-	TRBJ1-3	CASSPGQGSGNTIYF	TGTGCCAGCAGCCCGGGACAGGGGAGTGGAAACACCATATATTTT
TRBD1	TRBV2	-	TRBJ1-3	CASSEHGTGSGNTIYF	TGTGCCAGCAGTGAGCATGGGACAGGCTCTGGAAACACCATATATTTT
TRBD1	TRBV7-3	-	TRBJ1-1	CASSSGTGFTEAFF	TGTGCCAGCAGCTCAGGGACAGGATTCACTGAAGCTTTCTTT
TRBD1	TRBV30	-	TRBJ1-6	CAWSVQGSYNSPLHF	TGTGCCTGGAGTGTACAGGGGTCCTATAATTCACCCCTCCACTTT
-	TRBV24-1	-	TRBJ2-5	CATSDLGEETQYF	TGTGCCACCAGTGATTTGGGAGAAGAGACCCAGTACTTC
-	TRBV6-5	-	TRBJ2-2	CASSYSSSGELFF	TGTGCCAGCAGTTACTCGTCATCCGGGGAGCTGTTTTTT
-	TRBV6-6	-	TRBJ1-1	CASLQDMAFF	TGTGCCAGTCTGCAGGATATGGCTTTCTTT
TRBD2	TRBV5-4	-	TRBJ2-7	CASSLDRREQNF	TGTGCCAGCAGCTTGGATCGGCGGGAGCAAAATTTC
TRBD1	TRBV28	-	TRBJ1-5	CASSLLGQGTRQPQHF	TGTGCCAGCAGTTTATTGGGACAGGGGACGAGACAGCCCCAGCATTTT
-	TRBV6-6	-	TRBJ1-3	CASKPGGDRNTIYF	TGTGCCAGCAAACCCGGGGGGGATCGAAACACCATATATTTT
-	TRBV7-9	-	TRBJ1-2	CASSSEGLANYGYTF	TGTGCCAGCAGCTCCGAGGGTTTAGCTAACTATGGCTACACCTTC
-	TRBV28	-	TRBJ2-7	CASRPVGASSYEQYF	TGTGCCAGCAGGCCGGTTGGGGCAAGCTCCTACGAGCAGTACTTC